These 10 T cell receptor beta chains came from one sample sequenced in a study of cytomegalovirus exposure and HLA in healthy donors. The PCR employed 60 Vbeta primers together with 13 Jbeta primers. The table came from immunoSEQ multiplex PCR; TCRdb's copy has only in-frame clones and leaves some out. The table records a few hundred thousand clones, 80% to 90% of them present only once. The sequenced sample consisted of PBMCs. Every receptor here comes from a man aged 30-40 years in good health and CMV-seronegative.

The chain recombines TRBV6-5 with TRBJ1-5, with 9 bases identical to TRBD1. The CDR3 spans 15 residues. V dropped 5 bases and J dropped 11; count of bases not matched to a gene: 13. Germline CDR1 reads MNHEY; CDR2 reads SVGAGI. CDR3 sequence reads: CASSPGATGGEAQHF. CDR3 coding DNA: TGTGCCAGCAGTCCAGGTGCAACAGGGGGCGAGGCCCAGCATTTT.

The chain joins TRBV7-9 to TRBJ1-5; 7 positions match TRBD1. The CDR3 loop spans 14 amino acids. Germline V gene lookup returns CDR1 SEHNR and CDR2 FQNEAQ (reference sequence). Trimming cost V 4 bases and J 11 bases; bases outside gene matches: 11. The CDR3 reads CASSSGTASLSQHF. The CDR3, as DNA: TGTGCCAGCAGCTCTGGGACAGCGTCTCTGTCCCAGCATTTT. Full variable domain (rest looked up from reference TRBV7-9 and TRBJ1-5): DTGVSQNPRHKITKRGQNVTFRCDPISEHNRLYWYRQTLGQGPEFLTYFQNEAQLEKSRLLSDRFSAERPKGSFSTLEIQRTEQGDSAMYLCASSSGTASLSQHFGDGTRLSIL.

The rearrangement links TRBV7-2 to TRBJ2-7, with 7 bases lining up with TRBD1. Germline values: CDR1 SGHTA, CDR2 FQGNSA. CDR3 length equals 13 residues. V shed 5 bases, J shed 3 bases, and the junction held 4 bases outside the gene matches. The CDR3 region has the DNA TGTGCCAGCAGCCCGAGACAGGGCTACGAGCAGTACTTC. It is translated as CASSPRQGYEQYF.

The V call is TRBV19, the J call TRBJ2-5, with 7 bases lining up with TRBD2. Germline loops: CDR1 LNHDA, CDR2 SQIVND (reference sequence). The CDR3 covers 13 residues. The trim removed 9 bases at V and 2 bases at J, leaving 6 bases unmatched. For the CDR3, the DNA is TGTGCCAGCCGTGGGGGGGGTCAAGAGACCCAGTACTTC. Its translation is CASRGGGQETQYF.

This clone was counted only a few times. CDR3 sequence: CASSGGQGPDTQYF. The CDR3 DNA reads TGTGCCAGCAGTGGAGGACAGGGACCCGATACGCAGTATTTT. The chain couples TRBV6-1 to TRBJ2-3; TRBD1 aligns across 8 bases. The CDR3 is 14 amino acids. The germline CDR1 and CDR2 sequences are MNHNS and SASEGT. The junction had 6 bases not matched to a gene; V was cut back by 4 bases and J by 6 bases.

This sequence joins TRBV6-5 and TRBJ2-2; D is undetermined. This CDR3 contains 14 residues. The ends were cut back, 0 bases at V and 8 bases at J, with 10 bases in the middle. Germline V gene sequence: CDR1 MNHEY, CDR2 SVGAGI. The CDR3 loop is CASSYSRWFGELFF. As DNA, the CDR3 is TGTGCCAGCAGTTACTCGCGGTGGTTTGGGGAGCTGTTTTTT.

CDR3 in DNA: TGTGCCGTTACGGGGTCGATCACAGATACGCAGTATTTT. Protein product: CAVTGSITDTQYF. V is TRBV28 and J is TRBJ2-3, with a weak D call TRBD2 (5 bases). Trimming removed 11 bases from V and 2 bases from J, with 14 bases in between. This CDR3 region has 13 residues. From germline, CDR1 is MDHEN and CDR2 SYDVKM.

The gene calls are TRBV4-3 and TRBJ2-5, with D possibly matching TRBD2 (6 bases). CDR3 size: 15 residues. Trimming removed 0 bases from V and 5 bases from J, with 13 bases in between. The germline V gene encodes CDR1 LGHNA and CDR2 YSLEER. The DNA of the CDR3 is TGCGCCAGCAGCCAAGATTTGGGGAGGTTGGAGACCCAGTACTTC. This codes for CASSQDLGRLETQYF.

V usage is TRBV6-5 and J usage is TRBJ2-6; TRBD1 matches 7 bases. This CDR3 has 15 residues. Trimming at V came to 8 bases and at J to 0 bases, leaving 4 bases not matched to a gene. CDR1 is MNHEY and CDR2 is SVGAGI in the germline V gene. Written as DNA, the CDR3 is TGTGCCAGCCAAGGGGGCGACTCTGGGGCCAACGTCCTGACTTTC. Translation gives CASQGGDSGANVLTF.

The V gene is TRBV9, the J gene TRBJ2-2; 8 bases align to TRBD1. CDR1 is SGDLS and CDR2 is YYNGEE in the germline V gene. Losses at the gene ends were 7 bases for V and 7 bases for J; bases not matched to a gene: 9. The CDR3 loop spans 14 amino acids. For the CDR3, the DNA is TGTGCCAGCGACGGACAGGGTAGGATCGGGGAGCTGTTTTTT. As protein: CASDGQGRIGELFF. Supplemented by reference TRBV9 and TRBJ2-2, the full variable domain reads DSGVTQTPKHLITATGQRVTLRCSPRSGDLSVYWYQQSLDQGLQFLIQYYNGEERAKGNILERFSAQQFPDLHSELNLSSLELGDSALYFCASDGQGRIGELFFGEGSRLTVL.